Shown below are 10 T cell receptor beta chains from a single sample sequenced in a study of blood T cell repertoires in COVID-19. TCRdb's table, derived via immunoSEQ multiplex PCR, lists solely in-frame clones and lacks some. The sample has over 25,000 clones, less than 85% seen once. Sequenced: peripheral blood. The receptors here all came from a woman older than 75 with acute or convalescent COVID-19.

The chain carries TRBV5-1 and TRBJ1-5, with TRBD1 matching over 9 bases. The junction had 12 bases not matched to a gene; V was cut back by 4 bases and J by 7 bases. The CDR3 is 16 residues long. The germline V gene encodes CDR1 SGHRS and CDR2 YFSETQ. CDR3 in amino acids: CASSETGTGMGQPQHF. Written as DNA, the CDR3 is TGCGCCAGCAGCGAAACCGGGACAGGGATGGGGCAGCCCCAGCATTTT.

The genes are TRBV29-1 and TRBJ1-2, with D unresolved. Trimming pared 2 bases from V and 4 bases from J, leaving 8 bases between. Per germline, CDR1 SQVTM and CDR2 ANQGSEA. This CDR3 is 12 amino acids long. The CDR3 protein is CSVEPGIYGYTF. The CDR3 DNA is TGCAGCGTTGAACCAGGCATCTATGGCTACACCTTC.

This clone was seen a few times. The chain has TRBV12-5 and TRBJ1-2; 10 bases map to TRBD1. The germline CDR1 and CDR2 sequences are LGHNT and FRNRAP. The junction had 8 bases not matched to a gene; V was cut back by 4 bases and J by 0 bases. The CDR3 has 17 amino acids. The CDR3 loop is CASGSSGTGAPNYGYTF. DNA for the CDR3: TGTGCTAGTGGTTCCTCGGGGACAGGGGCTCCTAACTATGGCTACACCTTC. The variable domain in full, completed from reference TRBV12-5 and TRBJ1-2, reads DARVTQTPRHKVTEMGQEVTMRCQPILGHNTVFWYRQTMMQGLELLAYFRNRAPLDDSGMPKDRFSAEMPDATLATLKIQPSEPRDSAVYFCASGSSGTGAPNYGYTFGSGTRLTVV.

The rearrangement links TRBV11-2 to TRBJ2-7; D is ambiguous. The germline CDR1 and CDR2 sequences are SGHAT and FQNNGV. Trimming removed 4 bases at V and 7 bases at J, with 8 bases between. The CDR3 totals 11 residues. The CDR3 sequence is CASSSRLEQYF. The CDR3 DNA reads TGTGCCAGCAGCTCCAGGCTGGAGCAGTACTTC.

The rearrangement uses TRBV19 and TRBJ1-5; no clear D gene. Per the germline V gene, CDR1 is LNHDA and CDR2 is SQIVND (reference sequence). The CDR3 extends over 13 amino acids. The V end was cut by 8 bases, the J end by 3 bases, with 11 bases between. CDR3 bases: TGTGCCAGTGTCGACATCCCCAATCAGCCCCAGCATTTT. This gives the protein CASVDIPNQPQHF.

The chain couples TRBV30 to TRBJ1-2; D might be TRBD1 (5 bases). Germline CDR1 and CDR2: GTSNPN and SVGIG (reference sequence). This CDR3 has 14 amino acids. V lost 2 bases, J lost 4 bases, and 14 bases lay in between. The CDR3 sequence is CAWSKTGTSYGYTF. The CDR3 DNA sequence: TGTGCCTGGAGTAAAACAGGTACTTCCTATGGCTACACCTTC.

The chain is built from TRBV24-1 and TRBJ2-7; D perhaps matches TRBD1 (5 bases). Trimming pared 4 bases from V and 6 bases from J, leaving 12 bases between. The CDR3 consists of 13 residues. Germline V gives CDR1 KGHDR, CDR2 SFDVKD. This chain's CDR3 is CATSDPGRAEQYF. Here the CDR3 DNA reads TGTGCCACCAGTGACCCAGGCAGGGCCGAGCAGTACTTC.

The chain uses TRBV7-3 and TRBJ2-5, with 9 bases lining up with TRBD1. Trimming removed 5 bases from V and 5 bases from J; junction bases left unmatched: 12. CDR1 and CDR2 (germline): SGHTA, FQGTGA. This CDR3 region has 16 residues. In nucleotides, the CDR3 is TGTGCCAGCAGCGCTCGAATGGGACAGGGAGGGGAGACCCAGTACTTC. Protein: CASSARMGQGGETQYF.

The chain combines TRBV6-5 with TRBJ2-7; a weak D match, TRBD2 (7 bases). Germline loops: CDR1 MNHEY, CDR2 SVGAGI. This CDR3 has 13 amino acids. Trimming shortened V by 2 bases and J by 4 bases, and 9 bases separated the two germline ends. In DNA, the CDR3 is TGTGCCAGCAGTTACAGGGGGGGGTACGAGCAGTACTTC. Residues: CASSYRGGYEQYF.

V and J are TRBV18 and TRBJ2-6; D ambiguous. The CDR3 extends over 14 amino acids. V lost 4 bases to trimming and J lost 2 bases, with 6 bases between them. Per germline, CDR1 KGHSH and CDR2 LQKENI. CDR3 loop: CASSLDTGANVLTF. The CDR3 DNA follows: TGTGCCAGCTCACTCGACACTGGGGCCAACGTCCTGACTTTC.